Detailed here is one T cell receptor beta chain. The identical CDR3 is also encoded by other nucleotide sequences in the sample. This sample was taken from a study of tissue T cells after allogeneic stem cell transplantation. Trimming removed 5 bases from V and 6 bases from J; junction bases left unmatched: 9. The CDR3 covers 15 residues. Per the germline V gene, CDR1 is SEHNR and CDR2 is FQNEAQ (reference sequence). Assay used: immunoSEQ multiplex PCR; TCRdb lists only in-frame clones, some missing. In the table there are roughly 4,200 clones, 60% to 70% of which are singletons. The chain recombines TRBV7-9 with TRBJ2-1; 8 bases map to TRBD2. Sequenced here: tissue from the esophagus, sampled at autopsy. The source is a female donor at least 60 years old with lung cancer. The CDR3 coding sequence is TGTGCCAGCAGCCCGCCGGGCGGGAGGTTCAATGAGCAGTTCTTC. Its protein is CASSPPGGRFNEQFF.